This record concerns one T cell receptor (beta chain) sequence. These data originate in a study of cytomegalovirus exposure and HLA in healthy donors. Between the trimmed V and J ends, which lost 0 bases and 2 bases, there was a span of 11 bases. This CDR3 is built from 15 residues. Germline V gene data show CDR1 as SGHRS and CDR2 as YFSETQ. In the PCR, 60 Vbeta and 13 Jbeta primers were used. Repertoires were generated with immunoSEQ multiplex PCR, while TCRdb's copy carries only in-frame clones and drops some. Among approximately 150,000 clones listed, about 80% were seen once. The V call is TRBV5-1, the J call TRBJ1-2; D possibly corresponds to TRBD1 (6 bases). The sample consisted of PBMCs. This TCR was sampled from a man between 35 and 55 years old in good health and CMV-seronegative. The CDR3, as DNA: TGCGCCAGCAGCTTGGACACGGACAGAAACTATGGCTACACCTTC. This codes for CASSLDTDRNYGYTF.